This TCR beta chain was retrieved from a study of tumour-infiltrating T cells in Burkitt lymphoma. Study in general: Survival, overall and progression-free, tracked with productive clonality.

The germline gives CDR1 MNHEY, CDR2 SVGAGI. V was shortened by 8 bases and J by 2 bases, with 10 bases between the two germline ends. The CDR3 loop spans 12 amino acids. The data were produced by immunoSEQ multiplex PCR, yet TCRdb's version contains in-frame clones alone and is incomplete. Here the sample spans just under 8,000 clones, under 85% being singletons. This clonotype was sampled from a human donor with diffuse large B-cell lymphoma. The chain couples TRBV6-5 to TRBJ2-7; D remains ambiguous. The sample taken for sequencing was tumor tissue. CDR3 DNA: TGTGCCAGCGGTATGGGTACCTACGAGCAGTACTTC. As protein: CASGMGTYEQYF.